Shown below are 10 T cell receptor beta chains from a single sample sequenced in a study of blood T cell repertoires in COVID-19. The method was immunoSEQ multiplex PCR; TCRdb's version includes in-frame clones alone and lacks a portion of them. The repertoire includes 60,000 to 75,000 clones, 80% to 90% of them detected once, and 6.6% sits in the top ten. Sample: peripheral blood. These receptors originate from a man in his forties or fifties with active COVID-19.

This clone was seen at least ten times. CDR3 amino acids: CASSLSEGRNNEQFF. In DNA form, the CDR3 reads TGTGCCAGCAGTTTATCGGAGGGCCGAAACAATGAGCAGTTCTTC. The J gene is TRBJ2-1, the V gene TRBV27; a weak D match, TRBD2 (6 bases). V was pared by 0 bases and J by 5 bases, with 11 bases between. The length of the CDR3 is 15 residues. Germline V CDR1 and CDR2: MNHEY, SMNVEV (reference sequence).

This chain uses TRBV6-2 or TRBV6-3 with TRBJ2-7, with 7 bases that match TRBD1. The CDR3 totals 14 residues. V lost 2 bases and J lost 0; bases outside the gene matches: 1. Germline assignment: CDR1 MNHEY and CDR2 SVGEGT. In DNA form, the CDR3 reads TGTGCCAGCAGTTACGGGACAGCCTCCTACGAGCAGTACTTC. This codes for CASSYGTASYEQYF.

This rearrangement joins TRBV27 to TRBJ2-1; D is uncertain. The CDR3 extends over 15 amino acids. The germline V and J ends were trimmed by 6 bases and 0 bases, with 12 bases remaining between them. Per the germline V gene, CDR1 is MNHEY and CDR2 is SMNVEV (reference sequence). CDR3 sequence reads: CASSITRSSYNEQFF. The CDR3 nucleotides are TGTGCCAGCAGCATAACAAGGAGCTCCTACAATGAGCAGTTCTTC.

The J gene is TRBJ2-7, the V gene TRBV28; 7 nucleotides line up with TRBD2. The V gene end was trimmed by 5 bases and the J gene end by 3 bases; junction bases not matched to a gene: 7. Germline CDR1 reads MDHEN; CDR2 reads SYDVKM. The CDR3 spans 14 residues. CDR3 region: CASSIGTGGYEQYF. CDR3 nucleotide sequence: TGTGCCAGCAGTATAGGGACGGGGGGCTACGAGCAGTACTTC.

This clone was seen only a few times. The chain links TRBV5-6 to TRBJ2-7, with D unclear. V lost 1 base, J lost 7 bases, and 21 bases lay in between. The CDR3 runs 16 residues. Germline CDR1 is SGHDT and CDR2 is YYEEEE. The CDR3 region is CASSLIGTTYDEEQYF. CDR3 DNA: TGTGCCAGCAGCTTGATAGGAACTACCTACGATGAAGAGCAGTACTTC.

For the CDR3, the DNA is TGTGCGACCGGGGGAGTCTCTGGAAACACCATATATTTT. Its protein product is CATGGVSGNTIYF. This rearrangement joins TRBV19 to TRBJ1-3; a possible D gene is TRBD1 (5 bases). This CDR3 spans 13 amino acids. Germline values: CDR1 LNHDA, CDR2 SQIVND (reference sequence).

The chain couples TRBV7-9 to TRBJ2-3, with D possibly matching TRBD1 (6 bases). Trimming removed 3 bases at V and 2 bases at J, with 15 bases between. The CDR3 length is 16 residues. The germline V gene has CDR1 SEHNR and CDR2 FQNEAQ (reference sequence). The CDR3 loop reads CASSFRTGRATDTQYF. The CDR3 nucleotides read TGTGCCAGCAGCTTTCGCACAGGGCGGGCCACAGATACGCAGTATTTT.

This chain links TRBV7-2 with TRBJ1-3; D remains ambiguous. The germline V gene has CDR1 SGHTA and CDR2 FQGNSA. V was clipped by 5 bases and J by 5 bases, with 13 bases between them. The CDR3 has 14 residues. The CDR3 coding sequence is TGTGCCAGCAGCGCAGACGGGAGAAGAAACACCATATATTTT. Its translation is CASSADGRRNTIYF.

The chain has TRBV2 and TRBJ2-2, with TRBD1 as a possible D gene (6 bases). This CDR3 has 14 residues. Per the germline V gene, CDR1 is SNHLY and CDR2 is FYNNEI. The V and J ends lost 7 bases and 0 bases respectively, with 9 bases between them. CDR3 nucleotide sequence: TGTGCCAGCATGGGACACTCGAACACCGGGGAGCTGTTTTTT. Its protein product is CASMGHSNTGELFF.

This rearrangement joins TRBV7-2 to TRBJ1-2; 8 bases line up with TRBD1. This CDR3 region has 15 residues. V was pared by 5 bases and J by 4 bases, with 9 bases of the junction left unmatched. Germline lookup yields CDR1 SGHTA and CDR2 FQGNSA. The CDR3 loop reads CASSVDRGSSYGYTF. The CDR3 nucleotides are TGTGCCAGCAGCGTCGACAGGGGTAGTAGCTATGGCTACACCTTC. Filled out from reference TRBV7-2 and TRBJ1-2, the complete variable domain reads GAGVSQSPSNKVTEKGKDVELRCDPISGHTALYWYRQSLGQGLEFLIYFQGNSAPDKSGLPSDRFSAERTGGSVSTLTIQRTQQEDSAVYLCASSVDRGSSYGYTFGSGTRLTVV.